Reported below is one T cell receptor beta chain. This entry comes from a study of glioma-infiltrating T cells after dendritic cell vaccination. Looked up from germline, CDR1 is MNHEY and CDR2 is SVGAGI. Losses at the gene ends were 4 bases for V and 3 bases for J; bases not matched to a gene: 6. The CDR3 contains 16 residues. Amplification used 60 V beta primers and 13 J beta primers. This table comes from immunoSEQ multiplex PCR, and its TCRdb copy is limited to in-frame clones, with some not included. The sample carries over 70,000 clones, approximately 80% recorded once. J is TRBJ2-2 and V is TRBV6-5; 9 bases line up with TRBD2. Source: blood, taken before dendritic cell vaccination. The receptor was isolated from a human donor with glioblastoma. The CDR3 nucleotides are TGTGCCAGCAGTTTAGGCGGGGGGGGTTACACCGGGGAGCTGTTTTTT. Encoded protein: CASSLGGGGYTGELFF.